A selection of T cell receptor beta chains follows, all from one sample in a study of cytomegalovirus exposure and HLA in healthy donors. Assay: immunoSEQ multiplex PCR; the TCRdb copy retains only in-frame clones and omits some. The sample shows about 190,000 clones, just under 75% of them seen only once. Sequencing was performed on PBMCs. Source of these receptors: a man aged 30-40 years in good health and CMV-seropositive. CDR3s include the opening cysteine and the closing phenylalanine or tryptophan. A D gene is named only where the DNA matches it firmly. Expanded clones get a size class; other rows say once, few or many, or leave the size out.

j_gene,v_gene,abundance,d_gene,CDR3aa,CDR3nt
TRBJ2-5,TRBV2,.,.,CASTPVGGAETQYF,TGTGCCAGCACTCCGGTGGGGGGAGCCGAGACCCAGTACTTC
TRBJ1-2,TRBV6-5,.,TRBD1,CASLGTGNNYGYTF,TGTGCCAGCCTTGGGACAGGGAATAACTATGGCTACACCTTC
TRBJ1-2,TRBV4-3,.,.,CASSLRQSYGYTF,TGCGCCAGCAGCCTCCGACAGAGCTATGGCTACACCTTC
TRBJ2-1,TRBV9,.,.,CASSGGKDVRSEQFF,TGTGCCAGCAGCGGCGGGAAGGACGTACGAAGTGAGCAGTTCTTC
TRBJ1-1,TRBV19,.,.,CASSISSGTEAFF,TGTGCCAGTAGTATTAGCTCCGGGACTGAAGCTTTCTTT
TRBJ1-5,TRBV30,once,.,CVWSLGQGDQPQHF,TGTGTCTGGAGTCTGGGTCAGGGCGATCAGCCCCAGCATTTT
TRBJ2-7,TRBV29-1,.,.,CSARDTRYEQYF,TGCAGCGCCCGGGACACCCGCTACGAGCAGTACTTC
TRBJ2-7,TRBV13,.,TRBD1,CASSLPGQLGFEQYF,TGTGCCAGCAGCCTTCCGGGACAGTTAGGTTTCGAGCAGTACTTC
TRBJ1-1,TRBV11-3,.,.,CASSVDSQKNTEAFF,TGTGCCAGCAGCGTGGACAGCCAGAAGAACACTGAAGCTTTCTTT
TRBJ1-3,TRBV19,.,.,CASRPGHSGNTIYF,TGTGCCAGTAGGCCAGGGCACTCTGGAAACACCATATATTTT
TRBJ1-2,TRBV5-8,.,.,CASSLASGRGSDGYTF,TGTGCCAGCAGCTTGGCTTCCGGTCGAGGAAGTGATGGCTACACCTTC
TRBJ1-1,TRBV10-3,.,TRBD1,CAISRQGQNTEAFF,TGTGCCATCAGTAGACAGGGGCAGAACACTGAAGCTTTCTTT
TRBJ2-3,TRBV6-5,.,TRBD2,CASSLTSGGPDTQYF,TGTGCCAGCTCCTTGACTAGCGGAGGCCCGGATACGCAGTATTTT
TRBJ1-2,TRBV9,.,.,CASSVEAGAGYGYTF,TGTGCCAGCAGCGTAGAGGCAGGGGCGGGCTATGGCTACACCTTC
TRBJ2-7,TRBV13,.,.,CASASRTGVNEQYF,TGTGCCAGCGCGTCTCGGACTGGGGTCAACGAGCAGTACTTC
TRBJ2-3,TRBV7-3,few,.,CASSFKGEDTQYF,TGTGCCAGCAGCTTTAAGGGGGAAGATACGCAGTATTTT
TRBJ2-3,TRBV6-4,.,TRBD1,CASSDLVTGGTDTQYF,TGTGCCAGCAGTGACTTAGTGACAGGGGGCACAGATACGCAGTATTTT
TRBJ2-2,TRBV5-4,.,TRBD2,CASSLGGRGDTGELFF,TGTGCCAGCAGCTTGGGTGGGCGGGGGGACACCGGGGAGCTGTTTTTT
TRBJ2-6,TRBV4-3,.,.,CASSHRGSGANVLTF,TGCGCCAGCAGCCACCGGGGCTCTGGGGCCAACGTCCTGACTTTC
TRBJ2-7,TRBV13,few,TRBD1,CASSPDGTGPLSSYEQYF,TGTGCCAGCAGCCCCGACGGGACAGGGCCGTTAAGCTCCTACGAGCAGTACTTC
TRBJ1-5,TRBV6-1,.,.,CASSEAFISNQPQHF,TGTGCCAGCAGTGAAGCGTTTATAAGCAATCAGCCCCAGCATTTT
TRBJ2-7,TRBV30,.,TRBD2,CAWSEVAGKQYF,TGTGCCTGGAGTGAGGTAGCGGGCAAACAGTACTTC
TRBJ2-2,TRBV7-9,.,TRBD2,CASSLGGSPHTGELFF,TGTGCCAGCAGCTTGGGCGGGAGTCCTCACACCGGGGAGCTGTTTTTT
TRBJ2-3,TRBV25-1,.,TRBD1,CASRPKTGGAPDTQYF,TGTGCCAGCAGGCCAAAGACAGGGGGCGCCCCAGATACGCAGTATTTT
TRBJ2-7,TRBV6-5,.,.,CASSYTERYEQYF,TGTGCCAGCAGTTACACCGAGAGATACGAGCAGTACTTC
TRBJ2-5,TRBV6-5,.,TRBD1,CATLVAGGTQYF,TGTGCCACTCTGGTGGCAGGGGGGACCCAGTACTTC
TRBJ1-2,TRBV19,few,.,CASSIGEGGGRGYTF,TGTGCCAGTAGTATCGGTGAGGGCGGTGGGAGAGGCTACACCTTC
TRBJ2-3,TRBV9,.,.,CASSFGGAGDTQYF,TGTGCCAGCAGTTTTGGGGGCGCAGGAGATACGCAGTATTTT
TRBJ1-4,TRBV19,few,.,CASIGGINEKLFF,TGTGCCAGTATAGGAGGCATTAATGAAAAACTGTTTTTT
TRBJ2-3,TRBV5-1,.,.,CASTQRSRGAGTDTQYF,TGCGCCAGCACCCAACGATCTCGGGGGGCAGGCACAGATACGCAGTATTTT
TRBJ2-1,TRBV5-1,.,TRBD2,CASSLTGTSGSVGEQFF,TGCGCCAGCAGCCTCACCGGGACTAGCGGGAGCGTAGGTGAGCAGTTCTTC
TRBJ2-1,TRBV27,.,.,CASSFGKGAHSGGNNEQFF,TGTGCCAGCAGTTTTGGGAAAGGGGCCCATTCTGGGGGGAACAATGAGCAGTTCTTC
TRBJ2-2,TRBV5-1,few,TRBD1,CASSRIDRGNTGELFF,TGCGCCAGCAGCAGGATCGACAGGGGGAACACCGGGGAGCTGTTTTTT
TRBJ2-5,TRBV30,.,.,CAWSVLKLARETQYF,TGTGCCTGGAGTGTACTGAAGCTAGCGCGGGAGACCCAGTACTTC
TRBJ2-3,TRBV25-1,.,TRBD1,CASSELGTGEADTQYF,TGTGCCAGCAGTGAATTGGGGACAGGGGAAGCAGATACGCAGTATTTT
TRBJ2-5,TRBV7-3,once,TRBD1,CASSFQGAETQYF,TGTGCCAGCAGCTTCCAGGGGGCGGAGACCCAGTACTTC
TRBJ1-2,TRBV11-1,.,.,CASSLVHGSDYGYTF,TGTGCCAGCAGCTTAGTACACGGGTCGGACTATGGCTACACCTTC